Each of the 3 T cell receptor beta chains below was sequenced from the same sample in a study of regulatory T cells in long-lasting Graves disease (dated by TCRdb to about 2021). Library creation used multiplex PCR. The instrument given in TCRdb is Illumina HiSeq 4000. CDR3 regions were amplified by Arm-PCR with iRepertoire HTBI primers to construct TCR beta libraries. TCRdb took the public reads, trimmed them with fastp at Q25, ran MiXCR for clone calling and kept in-frame beta chains. Each record represents a unique CDR3 protein, reported with the most common genes and DNA among its rows. For this sample the table gives about 500,000 distinct CDR3 sequences, of which 15% to 20% were detected only once. The ten most abundant clones make up roughly an eighth of the sample. The sample's time point label, decoded: newly diagnosed GD, antithyroid drugs for less than 3 months. RNA was extracted from PBMCs in TRIzol for both TCR sequencing and RNA sequencing.

These data also featured in a second study, about T cells in Graves' hyperthyroidism and ophthalmopathy.

Sequenced here: peripheral blood mononuclear cells (PBMCs), sampled at new diagnosis, from a patient treated with antithyroid drugs. The receptors were gathered from a man in his forties or fifties with Graves disease. Donor details come from another sample of the same person, matched by shared clones.

This clonotype was counted many times. The rearrangement links TRBV12-3 or TRBV12-4 to TRBJ2-2, with 10 positions matching TRBD1. This CDR3 region has 17 residues. The V segment lost 6 bases and the J segment 1 base; nucleotides outside the gene matches: 8. In DNA, the CDR3 is TGTGCCAGCAGGTCGCAAAGGGACAGGGGGAACACCGGGGAGCTGTTTTTT. This encodes CASRSQRDRGNTGELFF.

In the case of this clonotype: Given a much more abundant clone one base away, this may be a read error. This rearrangement joins TRBV20-1 to TRBJ2-7, with TRBD2 identical over 8 bases. Trimming removed 5 bases from V and 2 bases from J; junction bases left unmatched: 8. The germline CDR1 and CDR2 sequences are DFQATT and SNEGSKA (reference sequence). There are 14 residues in the CDR3. In DNA form, the CDR3 reads TGCAGTGCTCCGCTTCTAGCGGGTGCCTACGAGCAGTACTTC. This encodes CSAPLLAGAYEQYF.

This clonotype was seen ten or more times. The chain carries TRBV28 and TRBJ2-1; tentatively, D is TRBD2 (6 bases). Germline values: CDR1 MDHEN, CDR2 SYDVKM. The CDR3 has 16 residues. Trimming left V 0 bases short and J 2 bases short, with 11 bases between. The CDR3 coding sequence is TGTGCCAGCAGTTTATGGGAGGGCCTGGCCTACAATGAGCAGTTCTTC. Residues: CASSLWEGLAYNEQFF.